One and the same sample provided the 24 T cell receptor beta chains below, sequenced in a study of blood T cell repertoires in COVID-19. Libraries were prepared by immunoSEQ multiplex PCR; TCRdb keeps only in-frame clonotypes and omits some of them. The sample includes roughly 110,000 clones, approximately 88% of them seen just once. The specimen was peripheral blood. These TCRs come from a human donor in a cohort sampled during active COVID-19.

The CDR3 spells CASSLGAVEAFF. The CDR3 DNA reads TGCGCCAGCAGCTTGGGGGCAGTTGAAGCTTTCTTT. This sequence joins TRBV5-1 and TRBJ1-1; D ambiguous. From germline, CDR1 is SGHRS and CDR2 YFSETQ. Trimming pared 0 bases from V and 7 bases from J, leaving 7 bases between. The CDR3 totals 12 residues.

The gene calls are TRBV18 and TRBJ2-1; 7 nucleotides agree with TRBD2. Looked up from germline, CDR1 is KGHSH and CDR2 is LQKENI. With 3 bases clipped from V and 6 bases from J, the junction kept 5 bases outside the gene matches. The CDR3 is made up of 14 amino acids. In DNA, the CDR3 is TGTGCCAGCTCACCGTTGGGGGAGGGCAATGAGCAGTTCTTC. This sequence encodes CASSPLGEGNEQFF.

V gene TRBV27 combines with J gene TRBJ2-1, with TRBD2 identical over 9 bases. J lost 8 bases, V lost 3 bases, and 8 bases had no gene match. The CDR3 extends over 15 amino acids. Germline CDR1 reads MNHEY; CDR2 reads SMNVEV (reference sequence). CDR3 in DNA: TGTGCCAGCAGTTTCCCGGGACTAGCCGTTTATGAGCAGTTCTTC. It encodes CASSFPGLAVYEQFF.

The chain recombines TRBV5-1 with TRBJ2-1, with a possible D match to TRBD1 (6 bases). The germline CDR1 and CDR2 sequences are SGHRS and YFSETQ. The length of the CDR3 is 15 residues. Trimming removed 0 bases from V and 1 base from J, with 8 bases in between. The CDR3 nucleotides are TGCGCCAGCAGCTTGGCCCAGGGGTCCTACAATGAGCAGTTCTTC. This sequence encodes CASSLAQGSYNEQFF.

The table lists this clone with a few counts. The gene calls are TRBV4-1 and TRBJ2-7; tentatively, D is TRBD1 (5 bases). V lost 1 base to trimming and J lost 3 bases, with 13 bases between them. Germline assignment: CDR1 MGHRA and CDR2 YSYEKL. The CDR3 has 15 amino acids. The CDR3 spells CASSQGQGGVYEQYF. The CDR3, as DNA: TGCGCCAGCAGCCAAGGGCAGGGTGGAGTCTACGAGCAGTACTTC.

This clone was picked up one time. The chain uses TRBV25-1 and TRBJ2-1; D possibly corresponds to TRBD1 (8 bases). The CDR3 sequence is 15 residues long. The germline CDR1 and CDR2 sequences are MGHDK and SYGVNS. With 4 bases removed from V and 2 bases from J, the gap between germline ends came to 12 bases. The CDR3 sequence is CASSVTGGAYNEQFF. The CDR3, as DNA: TGTGCCAGCAGTGTTACAGGGGGGGCCTACAATGAGCAGTTCTTC.

The chain joins TRBV30 to TRBJ2-2; TRBD1 matches 7 bases. CDR1 is GTSNPN and CDR2 is SVGIG in the germline V gene (reference sequence). J lost 3 bases, V lost 5 bases, and 6 bases had no gene match. The CDR3 runs 14 residues. CDR3 residues: CAWDRARDTGELFF. The CDR3 DNA follows: TGTGCCTGGGACAGGGCACGAGACACCGGGGAGCTGTTTTTT.

The chain uses TRBV5-4 and TRBJ1-1; TRBD1 matches 7 bases. This CDR3 contains 15 residues. Trimming removed 4 bases from V and 10 bases from J; junction bases left unmatched: 16. CDR1 is SGHNT and CDR2 is YYREEE in the germline V gene (reference sequence). The CDR3 DNA reads as TGTGCCAGCAGCGATCAAACAGGGGTACCTCGACCAGCTTTCTTT. Amino acid sequence: CASSDQTGVPRPAFF. The whole variable domain, filled in from reference TRBV5-4 and TRBJ1-1, reads ETGVTQSPTHLIKTRGQQVTLRCSSQSGHNTVSWYQQALGQGPQFIFQYYREEENGRGNFPPRFSGLQFPNYSSELNVNALELDDSALYLCASSDQTGVPRPAFFGQGTRLTVV.

The V call is TRBV7-9, the J call TRBJ1-2; no firm D call. Germline V CDR1 and CDR2: SEHNR, FQNEAQ (reference sequence). This CDR3 comprises 15 residues. V was shortened by 5 bases and J by 0 bases, with 13 bases between the two germline ends. In nucleotides, the CDR3 is TGTGCCAGCAGCCCTCTACCAACTTCTAACTATGGCTACACCTTC. It translates to CASSPLPTSNYGYTF.

The gene calls are TRBV6-5 and TRBJ2-7, with 7 bases identical to TRBD1. V lost 7 bases to trimming and J lost 13 bases; unmatched junction nucleotides: 10. Germline CDR1 MNHEY, CDR2 SVGAGI. This CDR3 is built from 11 residues. The CDR3 nucleotides read TGTGCCAGCAATATTGTGGACAGGAGCTACTTC. This encodes CASNIVDRSYF.

The chain couples TRBV7-3 to TRBJ2-3; tentative D call: TRBD2 (5 bases). From germline, CDR1 is SGHTA and CDR2 FQGTGA. V lost 4 bases, J lost 1 base, and 9 bases lay in between. The CDR3 consists of 14 residues. CDR3 DNA: TGTGCCAGCAGCTCGGGATGGCGCACAGATACGCAGTATTTT. Translation: CASSSGWRTDTQYF.

The genes are TRBV19 and TRBJ1-5; possibly TRBD1 for D (6 bases). The CDR3 is 17 residues long. In germline, CDR1 is LNHDA, CDR2 SQIVND (reference sequence). V was trimmed by 1 base and J by 5 bases, leaving 18 bases between them. The CDR3 DNA follows: TGTGCCAGTAGTATAGTCGGGACCCTCAACAGGGATCAGCCCCAGCATTTT. Translation gives CASSIVGTLNRDQPQHF.

The gene calls are TRBV6-5 and TRBJ2-7; TRBD2 matches at 10 bases. V gave up 8 bases and J gave up 5 bases; unmatched junction bases: 6. From germline, CDR1 is MNHEY and CDR2 SVGAGI. CDR3 length: 13 residues. The chain's CDR3 is CASGTSVFHEQYV. CDR3 nucleotide sequence: TGTGCCAGCGGGACTAGCGTTTTCCACGAGCAGTACGTC.

The rearrangement uses TRBV7-2 and TRBJ2-7; TRBD1 matches 7 bases. Germline V CDR1 and CDR2: SGHTA, FQGNSA. Germline trimming cut 7 bases from V and 1 base from J; bases unmatched to any gene: 7. The CDR3 runs to 14 residues. Here the CDR3 reads CASNTGTESYEQYV. The CDR3 bases are TGTGCCAGCAACACCGGGACAGAATCCTACGAGCAGTACGTC.

The V gene is TRBV28, the J gene TRBJ1-2; D may be TRBD1 (5 bases). Trimming took 0 bases from V and 4 from J, leaving 9 bases between them. This CDR3 comprises 14 residues. CDR1 is MDHEN and CDR2 is SYDVKM in the germline V gene. CDR3 sequence: CASSLWGGTYGYTF. For the CDR3, the DNA is TGTGCCAGCAGTTTATGGGGGGGAACCTATGGCTACACCTTC.

V and J are TRBV30 and TRBJ1-2, with D possibly TRBD1 on 6 matching bases. Trimming pared 2 bases from V and 4 bases from J, leaving 14 bases between. CDR3 length equals 14 residues. Germline CDR1 GTSNPN, CDR2 SVGIG (reference sequence). This CDR3 reads CAWSTSTGGYGYTF. CDR3 bases: TGTGCCTGGAGTACCTCGACAGGCGGCTATGGCTACACCTTC.

The chain carries TRBV19 and TRBJ2-2, with D perhaps matching TRBD1 (7 bases). This CDR3 is 15 amino acids long. V lost 11 bases and J lost 2, with 18 bases in between. Looked up from germline, CDR1 is LNHDA and CDR2 is SQIVND (reference sequence). CDR3 sequence: CASGGRAGNTGELFF. CDR3 coding DNA: TGTGCCTCAGGGGGTAGGGCGGGAAACACCGGGGAGCTGTTTTTT.

This sequence joins TRBV7-8 and TRBJ1-6; D might be TRBD1 (5 bases). Trimming removed 5 bases from V and 7 bases from J, with 12 bases in between. Germline loops: CDR1 SGHVS, CDR2 FQNEAQ. The CDR3 is 14 amino acids. In nucleotides, the CDR3 is TGTGCCAGCAGCGTGCAGGGCTGGAATTCACCCCTCCACTTT. Translating gives CASSVQGWNSPLHF. Variable domain in full (rest from reference TRBV7-8 and TRBJ1-6): GAGVSQSPRYKVAKRGQDVALRCDPISGHVSLFWYQQALGQGPEFLTYFQNEAQLDKSGLPSDRFFAERPEGSVSTLKIQRTQQEDSAVYLCASSVQGWNSPLHFGNGTRLTVT.

This chain uses TRBV5-1 with TRBJ1-3; a possible D gene is TRBD1 (5 bases). Germline V gene data show CDR1 as SGHRS and CDR2 as YFSETQ. The CDR3 extends over 16 amino acids. V was trimmed by 0 bases and J by 4 bases, leaving 14 bases between them. As DNA, the CDR3 is TGCGCCAGCAGCTTGGATGCAGGGAATACCGGAAACACCATATATTTT. Protein product: CASSLDAGNTGNTIYF. Full variable domain (remainder filled in from reference TRBV5-1 and TRBJ1-3): KAGVTQTPRYLIKTRGQQVTLSCSPISGHRSVSWYQQTPGQGLQFLFEYFSETQRNKGNFPGRFSGRQFSNSRSEMNVSTLELGDSALYLCASSLDAGNTGNTIYFGEGSWLTVV.

This chain joins TRBV19 and TRBJ2-7, with D possibly being TRBD2 (7 bases). V lost 3 bases and J lost 3, with 18 bases in between. CDR1 and CDR2 (germline): LNHDA, SQIVND (reference sequence). The CDR3 is made up of 16 amino acids. The DNA for the CDR3 is TGTGCCAGTAGTATGAGTGGGGGGGCCGGCTACTACGAGCAGTACTTC. Translated, it gives CASSMSGGAGYYEQYF. The complete variable domain, with remaining parts taken from reference TRBV19 and TRBJ2-7, reads DGGITQSPKYLFRKEGQNVTLSCEQNLNHDAMYWYRQDPGQGLRLIYYSQIVNDFQKGDIAEGYSVSREKKESFPLTVTSAQKNPTAFYLCASSMSGGAGYYEQYFGPGTRLTVT.

This clone was seen more than once but under ten times. The CDR3 here is CASSAQGGTRTNYGYTF. The DNA of the CDR3 is TGTGCCAGCAGTGCTCAGGGGGGCACACGTACTAACTATGGCTACACCTTC. This chain joins TRBV27 and TRBJ1-2; 7 nucleotides agree with TRBD1. J gave up 0 bases and V 5 bases, and 12 bases lay outside the gene matches. CDR1 MNHEY and CDR2 SMNVEV come from the germline V gene (reference sequence). The CDR3 has 17 residues.

This clone was seen more than once but under ten times. The chain joins TRBV2 to TRBJ1-1, with 7 bases matching TRBD1. This CDR3 has 13 residues. The germline gives CDR1 SNHLY, CDR2 FYNNEI. V trimming: 7 bases; J trimming: 0 bases; junction bases outside the gene matches: 2. The CDR3 loop is CASKTGVNTEAFF. The CDR3 nucleotides are TGTGCCAGCAAAACAGGGGTGAACACTGAAGCTTTCTTT.

The chain couples TRBV4-1 to TRBJ2-2, with D possibly being TRBD1 (6 bases). Germline loops: CDR1 MGHRA, CDR2 YSYEKL. CDR3 length: 16 amino acids. The V end lost 0 bases, the J end lost 6 bases, and 14 bases lay between the germline ends. The CDR3 coding sequence is TGCGCCAGCAGCCAAGATCGCATAGGGGGTGCCGGGGAGCTGTTTTTT. Residues: CASSQDRIGGAGELFF.

The chain joins TRBV19 to TRBJ1-5; 8 positions agree with TRBD1. The CDR3 runs 15 residues. J was trimmed by 1 base and V by 3 bases; bases with no gene match: 2. Germline CDR1 LNHDA, CDR2 SQIVND (reference sequence). The CDR3 nucleotides are TGTGCCAGTAGTATGGCAGGGGGCAGCAATCAGCCCCAGCATTTT. Translation gives CASSMAGGSNQPQHF.